This T cell receptor (beta chain) was retrieved from a study of cytomegalovirus exposure and HLA in healthy donors. Study context: There were 75 million to 95 million unique TCRs (from HLA-typed donors) in an early data release.

A multiplex PCR was run with 60 Vbeta primers and 13 Jbeta primers. Libraries were prepared by immunoSEQ multiplex PCR; TCRdb keeps only in-frame clonotypes and omits some of them. The profile shows around 160,000 clones, around four fifths of them singletons. On this clone itself: Its antigen is unidentified.

Overall study results and limits: Analysis was carried out at a later point, and it linked a missense DCLRE1C variant to TCR beta V- and J-gene trimming. It has been reported that TCR beta sequences accurately predicted the HLA-A and HLA-B alleles of most subjects. Later analysis showed most CMV-associated TCR beta chains appearing HLA-restricted.

CDR3 size: 15 residues. V dropped 4 bases and J dropped 6; count of bases not matched to a gene: 9. Germline values: CDR1 LGHNA, CDR2 YNFKEQ. The origin of this receptor is a man in his fifties in good health and CMV-seropositive. The source material was PBMCs. The chain recombines TRBV4-2 with TRBJ1-1; 9 bases agree with TRBD1. In DNA form, the CDR3 reads TGTGCCAGCAGCCGGACAGGGGACGCCTGGGCTGAAGCTTTCTTT. Translating gives CASSRTGDAWAEAFF.